This entry concerns a single T cell receptor beta chain. This clonotype came up many times. Its specific antigen is unknown. Base-call qualities are not available, and no considerably larger clone is one nucleotide away. The TCR beta CDR3 regions were amplified from RNA transcripts. A first-round RT-PCR of the TCR CDR3 used the HTBI primer set with the Qiagen OneStep RT-PCR kit. The libraries were constructed in a second round of multiplex PCR and then size-selected and purified. The libraries were sequenced on an Illumina HiSeq2000 using paired-end 100 bp reads. Per the source publication's procedure: SOAPnuke was used to process the raw data, throwing out any read that contained adapters or uncalled bases, had a mean Phred below 15, or lacked an exact constant-primer or identifier match. COPE v1.2.5 was used to merge high-quality paired reads, and clonotypes were defined as unique nucleotide sequences. MiTCR v1.1 was used to align the clonotypes against IMGT TRBV, TRBD and TRBJ reference segments. Only V-J combinations with frequency above 0.0001, covering 99% to 99.2% of repertoires, were analysed. A TCS score was defined as the ratio of F50 (clonal expansion) to E x V (chaos), with BLOSUM62-based TCRdist applied between CDR3 peptides within each V-J. Welch's t-statistics and random forest reduced roughly 530 V-J features to some 14, which were used in a naive Bayes classifier (R e1071). Using fastp at Q25 and MiXCR, TCRdb reprocessed the public reads and kept productive beta chains. Each entry is one CDR3 protein sequence, shown with its most common DNA and genes. These V and J calls originate from TCRdb's pipeline instead of the authors' own analysis. Recorded for this sample are over 120,000 distinct CDR3 sequences; less than 25% of them occurred a single time. The top ten clones comprise 60% to 70% of the sample.

The CDR3 sequence holds 14 residues, the cysteine and phenylalanine included. Only CDR3 DNA remains: 42 bases, in frame from the first base. Between the V and J ends, shortened by 0 bases and 6 bases respectively, the junction contains 11 bases. The CDR1 and CDR2 encoded by the germline V gene are ENHRY and SYGVKD. The sample belongs to a study of T cells in Graves' hyperthyroidism and ophthalmopathy (dated by TCRdb to about 2019). Study-wide context: Peripheral blood was collected at initial diagnosis, before any treatment. The 100 or so discovery patients were randomly split 7:3 into training and test sets. Whether ophthalmopathy could be predicted prospectively was tested in an independent validation cohort made up of roughly 20 hyperthyroidism patients plus 17 patients who later progressed to ophthalmopathy. In addition, the study compared T-cell repertoires in thyroid tissue and in blood from five to seven Graves' hyperthyroidism patients. Once sampling was done, hyperthyroidism patients were given methimazole at a starting dose of 30 mg daily, whereas ophthalmopathy patients were given high-dose intravenous methylprednisolone. TCR Vbeta CDR3 sequencing of 135 peripheral blood samples (approximately 44 ophthalmopathy, 75 hyperthyroidism and around 17 progressor patients) is reported in the paper. TCR V-J signatures able to tell the groups apart were searched for in a discovery cohort of approximately 95 patients, of whom 43 had Graves' ophthalmopathy and 57 had stable Graves' hyperthyroidism. General study outcomes and caveats: Most expanded thyroid clonotypes (frequency above 0.001) were also detected in blood, suggesting blood repertoires may reflect thyroid immune responses. In validation, the model predicted progression to ophthalmopathy with approximately 69% sensitivity and 72% to 85% specificity, a median of around six months before onset. In cross-validation, a model built on a 13 V-J signature told ophthalmopathy apart from stable hyperthyroidism with about 90% sensitivity and roughly 82% specificity, and in testing the same model reached 80%/75%. Sample size was not statistically predetermined, and investigators were not blinded to group allocation.

The hyperthyroidism patients were between 18 and 65 years old and newly diagnosed, with a disease duration of less than 2 months. Exclusion was applied to patients with uncontrolled infections, other autoimmune diseases, pregnancy or lactation. Diagnoses were based on clinical symptoms, serum thyroxine and TRAb, thyroid ultrasound and orbital computed tomography. Blood from progressor patients was drawn when they were first diagnosed with hyperthyroidism, before any ophthalmopathy symptoms appeared. PBMCs were isolated from about 9.2 ml of fresh peripheral blood by Ficoll-Paque density gradient centrifugation. Patients classed as progressors first received a Graves' hyperthyroidism diagnosis and then went on to develop ophthalmopathy during follow-up. Trizol reagent was used to extract total RNA, and RNA quality was then checked on an Agilent 2100 Bioanalyzer.

This chain is built from TRBV10-3 and TRBJ1-1, with a tentative D gene TRBD1 over 5 matching bases. Specimen: blood. The sequence was collected from a woman between 50 and 59 years old with Graves' hyperthyroidism that later progressed to Graves' ophthalmopathy. The CDR3 region has the sequence CAISESRDGSEAFF. The DNA is as follows: TGTGCCATCAGTGAGTCGCGGGACGGCTCTGAAGCTTTCTTT.